Given below is one T cell receptor (beta chain) in context. The data are from a study of blood T cell repertoires in COVID-19. At the level of the study: Sites across the United States, Italy and Spain contributed samples from acute and convalescent COVID-19.

Grouping used clinical history reported by participants in a survey and questionnaire. TCRdb keeps only in-frame clones here, not all; method: immunoSEQ multiplex PCR. Counted here are 350,000 to 550,000 clones, 80% to 90% occurring once; the ten biggest clones make up around 1.1%. V trimming: 4 bases; J trimming: 1 base; junction bases outside the gene matches: 14. This CDR3 contains 19 residues. The germline gives CDR1 LNHDA, CDR2 SQIVND (reference sequence). This sequence originates from a young man who had recovered from COVID-19. Sequencing was performed on PBMCs or T cells enriched from blood (not recorded which). The chain is built from TRBV19 and TRBJ2-2, with 8 bases matching TRBD1. CDR3 residues: CASSRDGQGGIMNTGELFF. In nucleotides, the CDR3 is TGTGCCAGTAGTAGGGACGGACAGGGAGGTATCATGAACACCGGGGAGCTGTTTTTT.